This TCR beta chain was recovered during a study of neoadjuvant anti-PD-1 for oral cavity cancer. In the study overall: Patients mostly received three to four biweekly nivolumab doses at 3 mg/kg before surgery. Study-wide findings and caveats: Higher pretreatment Treg/Th17 ratios tracked higher pretreatment blood clonality.

A note on this clone: What it binds is not known.

The table came from immunoSEQ multiplex PCR; TCRdb's copy has only in-frame clones and leaves some out. The sample has 15,000 to 20,000 clones, roughly 62% seen once. Trimming removed 7 bases from V and 3 bases from J, with 12 bases in between. Looked up from germline, CDR1 is SNHLY and CDR2 is FYNNEI. CDR3 length: 13 amino acids. Analysis of PBMCs was direct, with no culture step. The source of this sequence is a person between 40 and 85 years old with oral cavity squamous cell carcinoma. The material was PBMCs, obtained before nivolumab (anti-PD-1) treatment. This chain links TRBV2 with TRBJ1-1; TRBD1 is a possible D gene (6 bases). CDR3 sequence: CASTLAGDTEAFF. CDR3 bases: TGTGCCAGCACCCTTGCAGGGGACACTGAAGCTTTCTTT.